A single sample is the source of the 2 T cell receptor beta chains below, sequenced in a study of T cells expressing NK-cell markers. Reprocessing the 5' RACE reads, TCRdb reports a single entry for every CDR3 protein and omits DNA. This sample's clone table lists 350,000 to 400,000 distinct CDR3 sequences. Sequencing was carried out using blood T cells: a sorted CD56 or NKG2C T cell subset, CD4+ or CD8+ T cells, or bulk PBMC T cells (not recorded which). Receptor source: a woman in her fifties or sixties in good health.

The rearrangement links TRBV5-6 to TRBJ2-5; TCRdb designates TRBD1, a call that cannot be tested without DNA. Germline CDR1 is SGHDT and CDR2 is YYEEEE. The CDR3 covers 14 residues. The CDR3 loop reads CASSLGQRTETQYF.

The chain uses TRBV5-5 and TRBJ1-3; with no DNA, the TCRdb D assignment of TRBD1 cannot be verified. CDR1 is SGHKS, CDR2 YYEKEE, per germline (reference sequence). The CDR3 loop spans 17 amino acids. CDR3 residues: CASSLPGGTGSGNTIYF.